These 32 T cell receptor beta chains share one sample of origin, sequenced in a study of beta chain features in type 1 diabetes listed by TCRdb under 2018. What the authors observed across the whole study: A moderate but significant shortening of TCRB CDR3 length was observed in type 1 diabetes patients in all four CD4+ subsets.

No antigen has been identified for these receptors. The library was generated by the immunoSEQ multiplex PCR assay. The entire amount of isolated RNA was reverse transcribed using the High Capacity cDNA Reverse Transcription Kit, so the sequenced TCRB transcripts were expressed ones. The immuneACCESS repertoire file appears here via TCRdb, limited to in-frame rearrangements. These files lack a portion of the clones; in checked studies, under half of the deficit traces to unresolved V genes, and the cause of the others is not known. The sample records 600,000 to 750,000 clones, 9.5% to 15% of which are singletons. The top ten hold about 0.11% of the sample. The sample comprised naive CD4+ T cells from blood. The label giving this sample's cell subset or site can be read as: true naive CD4+ T cells. Receptors were obtained from a man under 40 with type 1 diabetes.

This clone was picked up a small number of times. The chain employs TRBV7-2 and TRBJ2-3; 9 nucleotides match TRBD2. CDR1 is SGHTA and CDR2 is FQGNSA in the germline V gene. CDR3 length equals 15 residues. Trimming took 8 bases from V and 0 from J; bases not matched to a gene: 6. CDR3 amino acids: CASDETSGSTDTQYF. CDR3 DNA: TGTGCCAGCGACGAGACTAGCGGTAGCACAGATACGCAGTATTTT.

The chain couples TRBV9 to TRBJ2-2; D is ambiguous. Germline CDR1 is SGDLS and CDR2 is YYNGEE. The length of the CDR3 is 16 residues. Trimming pared 4 bases from V and 1 base from J, leaving 14 bases between. CDR3 sequence (DNA): TGTGCCAGCAGCCCCCGGGTGATGGGGAACACCGGGGAGCTGTTTTTT. Encoded protein: CASSPRVMGNTGELFF.

This chain joins TRBV5-6 and TRBJ2-7; D perhaps matches TRBD1 (5 bases). CDR1 is SGHDT and CDR2 is YYEEEE in the germline V gene. The CDR3 loop spans 13 amino acids. With 1 base removed from V and 7 bases from J, the gap between germline ends came to 12 bases. CDR3 bases: TGTGCCAGCAGCTTGTTAGCCCGGACAGAGCAGTACTTC. Translated: CASSLLARTEQYF.

This chain uses TRBV29-1 with TRBJ1-1, with TRBD1 as a possible D gene (6 bases). The CDR3 loop spans 14 amino acids. V dropped 5 bases and J dropped 1 base, with 14 bases sitting between them. The germline V gene encodes CDR1 SQVTM and CDR2 ANQGSEA. The CDR3 sequence is CSVRLPGQNTEAFF. The CDR3 DNA reads as TGCAGCGTTCGACTCCCGGGACAGAACACTGAAGCTTTCTTT.

This clone showed up just a few times. The genes are TRBV29-1 and TRBJ1-3; D ambiguous. CDR1 and CDR2 (germline): SQVTM, ANQGSEA. Between the trimmed V and J ends, which lost 3 bases and 4 bases, there was a span of 10 bases. The CDR3 loop spans 13 amino acids. In nucleotides, the CDR3 is TGCAGCGTTGACACGGGAGTCGGAAACACCATATATTTT. Its translation is CSVDTGVGNTIYF.

This clone was detected a few times. CDR3 in amino acids: CASSVVGYGANVLTF. In nucleotides, the CDR3 is TGTGCCAGCAGCGTAGTAGGTTATGGGGCCAACGTCCTGACTTTC. This rearrangement joins TRBV9 to TRBJ2-6; no firm D call. This CDR3 has 15 residues. The V gene's germline CDR1 is SGDLS and CDR2 YYNGEE. V lost 0 bases and J lost 3, with 7 bases in between.

The V call is TRBV7-9, the J call TRBJ2-1; 9 positions match TRBD2. The CDR3 is 17 residues long. Germline V gene sequence: CDR1 SEHNR, CDR2 FQNEAQ (reference sequence). V shed 5 bases, J shed 5 bases, and the junction held 13 bases outside the gene matches. DNA for the CDR3: TGTGCCAGCAGCCCGAGGGGTTATAGCGGGGGAGACAATGAGCAGTTCTTC. This sequence encodes CASSPRGYSGGDNEQFF.

This clone was counted a few times. The rearrangement joins TRBV5-4 to TRBJ2-3; 10 bases are shared with TRBD1. Germline V CDR1 and CDR2: SGHNT, YYREEE (reference sequence). This CDR3 contains 17 residues. V lost 4 bases to trimming and J lost 2 bases; unmatched junction nucleotides: 10. The CDR3 protein is CASSRSPGQGITDTQYF. The DNA for the CDR3 is TGTGCCAGCAGCCGTTCGCCGGGACAGGGGATCACAGATACGCAGTATTTT.

This clone was seen ten or more times. The V gene is TRBV11-2, the J gene TRBJ2-4; D not certain. The CDR3 is 15 residues long. Between the trimmed V and J ends, which lost 4 bases and 7 bases, there was a span of 17 bases. CDR1 is SGHAT, CDR2 FQNNGV, per germline. The chain's CDR3 is CASSSTSEERNIQYF. The DNA for the CDR3 is TGTGCCAGCAGCTCCACAAGCGAGGAAAGGAACATTCAGTACTTC.

This clone was seen only a few times. This chain links TRBV7-9 with TRBJ1-2; D is uncertain. The V end was cut by 4 bases, the J end by 5 bases, with 14 bases between. Germline CDR1 and CDR2: SEHNR and FQNEAQ (reference sequence). The CDR3 extends over 14 amino acids. CDR3 coding DNA: TGTGCCAGCAGCTCGGACGGAACATCGTATGGCTACACCTTC. Its translation is CASSSDGTSYGYTF.

The rearrangement links TRBV19 to TRBJ2-1, with 11 bases lining up with TRBD1. The J segment lost 8 bases and the V segment lost 9 bases, leaving 15 bases of the junction unmatched. The CDR3 loop spans 16 amino acids. The germline CDR1 and CDR2 sequences are LNHDA and SQIVND (reference sequence). CDR3 sequence (DNA): TGTGCCAGACCCACCACCGGGACAGGGGGTACGGATGAGCAGTTCTTC. Translated: CARPTTGTGGTDEQFF. The complete variable domain, with remaining parts taken from reference TRBV19 and TRBJ2-1, reads DGGITQSPKYLFRKEGQNVTLSCEQNLNHDAMYWYRQDPGQGLRLIYYSQIVNDFQKGDIAEGYSVSREKKESFPLTVTSAQKNPTAFYLCARPTTGTGGTDEQFFGPGTRLTVL.

The gene calls are TRBV7-6 and TRBJ2-3, with D unresolved. V lost 0 bases, J lost 4 bases, and 8 bases lay in between. Germline assignment: CDR1 SGHVS and CDR2 FNYEAQ. This CDR3 is built from 14 residues. CDR3 nucleotide sequence: TGTGCCAGCAGCTTAGCGCCGGACCCAGATACGCAGTATTTT. This sequence encodes CASSLAPDPDTQYF.

This rearrangement joins TRBV5-6 to TRBJ2-1; TRBD1 is a possible D gene (5 bases). The CDR3 is made up of 15 amino acids. Trimming pared 1 base from V and 2 bases from J, leaving 10 bases between. In germline, CDR1 is SGHDT, CDR2 YYEEEE. Here the CDR3 DNA reads TGTGCCAGCAGCTTGAGCCAGGGTGCCTACAATGAGCAGTTCTTC. This codes for CASSLSQGAYNEQFF. The full variable domain, completed using reference TRBV5-6 and TRBJ2-1, is DAGVTQSPTHLIKTRGQQVTLRCSPKSGHDTVSWYQQALGQGPQFIFQYYEEEERQRGNFPDRFSGHQFPNYSSELNVNALLLGDSALYLCASSLSQGAYNEQFFGPGTRLTVL.

CDR3 nucleotide sequence: TGTGCCAGCAGCTTAAGTTCCCAGGGGATCTCCTATGGCTACACCTTC. Its translation is CASSLSSQGISYGYTF. The rearrangement uses TRBV5-4 and TRBJ1-2, with D perhaps matching TRBD1 (6 bases). The CDR3 has 16 residues. Germline-derived CDR1 and CDR2 are SGHNT and YYREEE (reference sequence). Trimming shortened V by 2 bases and J by 4 bases, and 18 bases separated the two germline ends.

This chain links TRBV27 with TRBJ2-3; D is ambiguous. Germline loops: CDR1 MNHEY, CDR2 SMNVEV (reference sequence). This CDR3 comprises 14 residues. The V end was cut by 3 bases, the J end by 1 base, with 8 bases between. For the CDR3, the DNA is TGTGCCAGCAGTTTCAATTCCGGCACAGATACGCAGTATTTT. This gives the protein CASSFNSGTDTQYF.

In its sample, this clone was seen a few times. This chain connects TRBV30 to TRBJ2-1; D gene ambiguous. The germline V and J ends were trimmed by 2 bases and 9 bases, with 14 bases remaining between them. This CDR3 region has 13 residues. Germline CDR1 is GTSNPN and CDR2 is SVGIG (reference sequence). CDR3 loop: CAWSPHLVTEQFF. Written as DNA, the CDR3 is TGTGCCTGGAGTCCCCACTTGGTTACTGAGCAGTTCTTC.

The rearrangement links TRBV7-3 to TRBJ1-1, with D possibly matching TRBD1 (5 bases). The germline V gene encodes CDR1 SGHTA and CDR2 FQGTGA. This CDR3 has 17 amino acids. The germline V and J ends were trimmed by 5 bases and 4 bases, with 23 bases remaining between them. The chain's CDR3 is CASSPTGTDYAGTEAFF. The CDR3 nucleotides are TGTGCCAGCAGCCCCACCGGGACGGACTATGCGGGCACTGAAGCTTTCTTT.

A few counts support this clone. This sequence joins TRBV18 and TRBJ2-2, with D possibly matching TRBD1 (5 bases). The CDR3 contains 16 residues. Germline V CDR1 and CDR2: KGHSH, LQKENI. The germline V and J ends were trimmed by 4 bases and 2 bases, with 14 bases remaining between them. DNA for the CDR3: TGTGCCAGCTCACTCCAGGGTACGGATAACACCGGGGAGCTGTTTTTT. It codes for CASSLQGTDNTGELFF. Using reference TRBV18 and TRBJ2-2 for the parts outside the CDR3, the full variable domain is NAGVMQNPRHLVRRRGQEARLRCSPMKGHSHVYWYRQLPEEGLKFMVYLQKENIIDESGMPKERFSAEFPKEGPSILRIQQVVRGDSAAYFCASSLQGTDNTGELFFGEGSRLTVL.

In its sample, this clone was seen a few times. This sequence joins TRBV7-9 and TRBJ1-2; no reliable D call. This CDR3 has 14 residues. Germline CDR1 reads SEHNR; CDR2 reads FQNEAQ (reference sequence). V lost 1 base to trimming and J lost 2 bases, with 8 bases between them. The DNA of the CDR3 is TGTGCCAGCAGCTTAGTAAGAGAGAACTATGGCTACACCTTC. Its protein product is CASSLVRENYGYTF.

There are a few counts of this clone. The rearrangement uses TRBV11-1 and TRBJ1-1; the match to TRBD1 covers 8 bases. The V segment lost 2 bases and the J segment 5 bases; nucleotides outside the gene matches: 7. This CDR3 is built from 15 residues. The germline gives CDR1 SGHAT, CDR2 FQDESV (reference sequence). The CDR3, as DNA: TGTGCCAGCAGCTTAACGGGCAGGGGGCTAACTGAAGCTTTCTTT. Its protein product is CASSLTGRGLTEAFF.

This chain connects TRBV7-3 to TRBJ2-1; 7 nucleotides agree with TRBD1. The CDR3 spans 17 residues. The V gene's germline CDR1 is SGHTA and CDR2 FQGTGA. V shed 5 bases, J shed 4 bases, and the junction held 14 bases outside the gene matches. This chain's CDR3 is CASSPIAVGQLYNEQFF. The CDR3, as DNA: TGTGCCAGCAGCCCTATAGCCGTGGGACAGCTTTACAATGAGCAGTTCTTC.

The chain has TRBV6-6 and TRBJ1-5; a weak D match, TRBD1 (5 bases). Germline V gene lookup returns CDR1 MNHNY and CDR2 SVGAGI (reference sequence). The CDR3 runs to 13 residues. The V end lost 9 bases, the J end lost 6 bases, and 15 bases lay between the germline ends. CDR3 amino acids: CASVRDAAQPQHF. The CDR3 DNA is TGTGCCAGTGTCCGGGACGCAGCTCAGCCCCAGCATTTT.

The sample holds a few counts of this clone. CDR3 amino acids: CASSSRDRHLLDVLTF. As DNA, the CDR3 is TGTGCCAGCAGCAGCCGGGACAGGCACCTTTTAGACGTCCTGACTTTC. V and J are TRBV21-1 and TRBJ2-6; TRBD1 reflects the table's D call only, with no check against the DNA. TRBV21-1 is marked as a pseudogene. The CDR3 runs to 16 residues.

This clone turned up a few times. The chain uses TRBV11-2 and TRBJ2-5, with D hard to call. V shed 5 bases and J shed 5 bases, with 24 bases lying between them. The CDR3 has 17 residues. In germline, CDR1 is SGHAT, CDR2 FQNNGV. In nucleotides, the CDR3 is TGTGCCAGCAGCGATAACTCGGCGTTTGGGATACGGGAGACCCAGTACTTC. Protein sequence: CASSDNSAFGIRETQYF.

V usage is TRBV5-6 and J usage is TRBJ1-2; D unresolved. Per the germline V gene, CDR1 is SGHDT and CDR2 is YYEEEE. The CDR3 loop spans 14 amino acids. The ends were cut back, 0 bases at V and 4 bases at J, with 10 bases in the middle. CDR3 sequence reads: CASSLVGRTYGYTF. The CDR3 DNA reads TGTGCCAGCAGCTTGGTGGGGAGAACCTATGGCTACACCTTC.

The chain links TRBV29-1 to TRBJ1-1; a possible D gene is TRBD1 (6 bases). Germline CDR1 reads SQVTM; CDR2 reads ANQGSEA. CDR3 length: 14 amino acids. Trimming pared 4 bases from V and 1 base from J, leaving 13 bases between. CDR3 amino acids: CSVGGGLSNTEAFF. The CDR3 DNA is TGCAGCGTTGGCGGGGGGCTGTCGAACACTGAAGCTTTCTTT.

The rearrangement joins TRBV5-4 to TRBJ2-2, with 10 bases fitting TRBD2. The CDR3 runs to 16 residues. V was clipped by 4 bases and J by 1 base; unmatched bases: 4. Germline V gene lookup returns CDR1 SGHNT and CDR2 YYREEE (reference sequence). DNA of the CDR3: TGTGCCAGCAGCCGAACTAGCGGGAAGAACACCGGGGAGCTGTTTTTT. Residues: CASSRTSGKNTGELFF.

This chain links TRBV11-2 with TRBJ2-1; D is unclear. The V end was cut by 2 bases, the J end by 9 bases, with 11 bases between. CDR3 length: 13 amino acids. Per the germline V gene, CDR1 is SGHAT and CDR2 is FQNNGV. CDR3 amino acids: CASSLNNGREQFF. The DNA for the CDR3 is TGTGCCAGCAGCTTAAACAACGGGCGTGAGCAGTTCTTC.

This rearrangement joins TRBV7-9 to TRBJ2-7; TRBD2 might be the D (6 bases). The length of the CDR3 is 17 residues. In germline, CDR1 is SEHNR, CDR2 FQNEAQ (reference sequence). Trimming stripped 5 bases from V and 3 bases from J, with 23 bases between. For the CDR3, the DNA is TGTGCCAGCAGCAATTTGTGGGAGGCGCTAAACGACTACGAGCAGTACTTC. Translated: CASSNLWEALNDYEQYF.

This clone was counted between two and nine times. The chain couples TRBV7-3 to TRBJ1-1; D unclear. Trimming pared 1 base from V and 0 bases from J, leaving 6 bases between. The CDR3 has 14 residues. Germline V gene sequence: CDR1 SGHTA, CDR2 FQGTGA. CDR3 bases: TGTGCCAGCAGCTTAATGGGGATGAACACTGAAGCTTTCTTT. Its protein product is CASSLMGMNTEAFF.

The CDR3 DNA follows: TGCGCCAGCAGCTCATCCGGTATTGATGGGACCCAGTACTTC. Translating gives CASSSSGIDGTQYF. The chain joins TRBV5-1 to TRBJ2-5; unclear D gene. Germline lookup yields CDR1 SGHRS and CDR2 YFSETQ. Trimming shortened V by 3 bases and J by 7 bases, and 16 bases separated the two germline ends. This CDR3 has 14 amino acids.

V gene TRBV30 combines with J gene TRBJ2-1; 11 nucleotides align to TRBD2. Germline lookup yields CDR1 GTSNPN and CDR2 SVGIG (reference sequence). The CDR3 has 15 amino acids. Losses at the gene ends were 5 bases for V and 8 bases for J; bases not matched to a gene: 11. The CDR3 DNA reads TGTGCCTGGGGCCCGGGACTAGCGGCGAGCGATGAGCAGTTCTTC. It is translated as CAWGPGLAASDEQFF. Combining the CDR3 with reference TRBV30 and TRBJ2-1 gives the whole variable domain SQTIHQWPATLVQPVGSPLSLECTVEGTSNPNLYWYRQAAGRGLQLLFYSVGIGQISSEVPQNLSASRPQDRQFILSSKKLLLSDSGFYLCAWGPGLAASDEQFFGPGTRLTVL.